The 11 T cell receptor beta chains listed next were all sequenced from one sample in a study of blood T cell repertoires in COVID-19. Method: immunoSEQ multiplex PCR; TCRdb's copy keeps in-frame clones and lacks some. Among around 100,000 clones listed, 75% to 90% were seen once. The specimen was peripheral blood. All receptors derive from a human donor in a cohort sampled during active COVID-19.

The rearrangement uses TRBV30 and TRBJ2-5; TRBD1 aligns across 7 bases. Germline V gene sequence: CDR1 GTSNPN, CDR2 SVGIG (reference sequence). This CDR3 has 14 residues. Trimming cost V 2 bases and J 1 base; bases outside gene matches: 4. The CDR3 spells CAWSSGQVQETQYF. CDR3 in DNA: TGTGCCTGGAGTTCAGGACAGGTCCAAGAGACCCAGTACTTC.

CDR3 sequence (DNA): TGTGCCAGCAGCTTAGATGTCGGGAAGATCAACGAGCAGTACTTC. This sequence encodes CASSLDVGKINEQYF. The V gene is TRBV11-2, the J gene TRBJ2-7, with D possibly TRBD2 on 5 matching bases. The germline V gene has CDR1 SGHAT and CDR2 FQNNGV. The CDR3 is 15 amino acids. Trimming stripped 0 bases from V and 5 bases from J, with 14 bases between.

V usage is TRBV14 and J usage is TRBJ2-7; TRBD1 agrees at 7 bases. Per the germline V gene, CDR1 is SGHDN and CDR2 is FVKESK. The CDR3 runs to 16 residues. J lost 2 bases, V lost 2 bases, and 9 bases had no gene match. CDR3 region: CASSQIMTGPAYEQYF. CDR3 bases: TGTGCCAGCAGCCAAATTATGACAGGGCCAGCCTACGAGCAGTACTTC.

The chain couples TRBV24-1 to TRBJ2-7; the match to TRBD2 covers 10 bases. J gave up 7 bases and V 9 bases, and 11 bases lay outside the gene matches. Germline CDR1 KGHDR, CDR2 SFDVKD. The CDR3 loop spans 14 amino acids. The CDR3 loop is CATGGLAPLWEQYF. CDR3 DNA sequence: TGTGCCACCGGGGGACTAGCGCCTCTTTGGGAGCAGTACTTC.

For this clone: Within the sample, other DNA sequences also encode this same CDR3. The chain has TRBV9 and TRBJ1-4, with D unresolved. V lost 0 bases to trimming and J lost 4 bases, with 10 bases between them. The germline CDR1 and CDR2 sequences are SGDLS and YYNGEE. The CDR3 covers 15 residues. In nucleotides, the CDR3 is TGTGCCAGCAGCGTAGAGGCAGGCCGTAATGAAAAACTGTTTTTT. This codes for CASSVEAGRNEKLFF.

The chain carries TRBV10-1 and TRBJ2-1; D unresolved. Germline lookup yields CDR1 WNHNN and CDR2 SYGVQD (reference sequence). This CDR3 spans 14 amino acids. With 0 bases removed from V and 6 bases from J, the gap between germline ends came to 9 bases. This chain's CDR3 is CASSESPQINEQFF. As DNA, the CDR3 is TGCGCCAGCAGTGAGTCGCCCCAGATCAATGAGCAGTTCTTC.

The CDR3 nucleotides are TGTGCCAGCAGCGTCGACAGCAGCGAGCAGTACTTC. Its protein product is CASSVDSSEQYF. The chain links TRBV7-9 to TRBJ2-7; perhaps TRBD1 as D (5 bases). The CDR3 covers 12 residues. Trimming removed 5 bases at V and 6 bases at J, with 11 bases between. Germline lookup yields CDR1 SEHNR and CDR2 FQNEAQ (reference sequence).

This clone appeared a single time. The chain links TRBV4-3 to TRBJ2-5; TRBD1 matches 7 bases. The germline V gene has CDR1 LGHNA and CDR2 YSLEER. Trimming at V came to 0 bases and at J to 6 bases, leaving 7 bases not matched to a gene. This CDR3 has 15 amino acids. CDR3 nucleotide sequence: TGCGCCAGCAGCCAAGAAAACAGGGGCGGGCAGACCCAGTACTTC. It codes for CASSQENRGGQTQYF.

The CDR3 DNA reads as TGCGCCAGCAGCCAGGGGACGGGGGCAACTAATGAAAAACTGTTTTTT. This gives the protein CASSQGTGATNEKLFF. The chain carries TRBV4-3 and TRBJ1-4; possible D gene TRBD1, 5 bases. Between the trimmed V and J ends, which lost 3 bases and 0 bases, there was a span of 11 bases. The CDR3 consists of 16 residues. Germline values: CDR1 LGHNA, CDR2 YSLEER.

The chain links TRBV3-1 (or the pseudogene TRBV3-2) to TRBJ2-4; TRBD1 agrees at 11 bases. Germline CDR1 LGHDT, CDR2 YNNKEL (reference sequence). The J segment lost 6 bases and the V segment lost 4 bases, leaving 5 bases of the junction unmatched. This CDR3 spans 15 amino acids. CDR3 sequence: CASSRTGTGGNIQYF. The CDR3 DNA follows: TGTGCCAGCAGCCGGACCGGGACAGGGGGAAACATTCAGTACTTC.

V usage is TRBV6-2 or TRBV6-3 and J usage is TRBJ2-6; no clear D gene. CDR1 and CDR2 (germline): MNHEY, SVGEGT. There are 16 residues in the CDR3. V was clipped by 0 bases and J by 0 bases, with 6 bases between them. The CDR3 spells CASSYSRPSGANVLTF. The CDR3 DNA is TGTGCCAGCAGTTACTCGAGGCCCTCTGGGGCCAACGTCCTGACTTTC.